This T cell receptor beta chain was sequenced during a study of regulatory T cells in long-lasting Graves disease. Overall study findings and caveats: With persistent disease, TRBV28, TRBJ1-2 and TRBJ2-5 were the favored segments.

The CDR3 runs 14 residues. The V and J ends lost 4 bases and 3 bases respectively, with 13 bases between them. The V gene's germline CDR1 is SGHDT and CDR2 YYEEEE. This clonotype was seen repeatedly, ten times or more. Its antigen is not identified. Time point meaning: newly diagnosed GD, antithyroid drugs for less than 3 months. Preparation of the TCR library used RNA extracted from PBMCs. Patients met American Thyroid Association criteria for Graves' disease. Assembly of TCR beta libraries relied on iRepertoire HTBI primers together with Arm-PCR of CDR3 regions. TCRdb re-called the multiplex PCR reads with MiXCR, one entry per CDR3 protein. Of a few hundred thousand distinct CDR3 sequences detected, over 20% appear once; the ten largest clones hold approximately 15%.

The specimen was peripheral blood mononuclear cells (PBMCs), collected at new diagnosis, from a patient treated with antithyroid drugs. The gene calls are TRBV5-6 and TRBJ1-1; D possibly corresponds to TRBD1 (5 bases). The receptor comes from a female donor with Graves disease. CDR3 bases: TGTGCCAGCAGCCAGGAGAGGGGTTACACTGAAGCTTTCTTT. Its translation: CASSQERGYTEAFF.